This TCR beta chain was recorded in a study of cytomegalovirus exposure and HLA in healthy donors. Overall study findings and caveats: Prediction of most subjects' HLA-A and HLA-B alleles by TCR beta sequences was reportedly accurate. Researchers catalogued around 150 TCR beta chains as cytomegalovirus-associated. Within a later analysis, the majority of CMV-associated TCR beta chains appeared HLA-restricted.

The PCR used 60 Vbeta and 13 Jbeta primers. Profiled with immunoSEQ multiplex PCR; TCRdb holds only in-frame clones, not every one. In the table there are over 150,000 clones, approximately 74% of which are singletons. As regards this clone: Its target is unknown.

From germline, CDR1 is MNHEY and CDR2 SVGAGI. With V trimmed by 6 bases and J by 4 bases, 2 bases remained unmatched. CDR3 length: 13 amino acids. The chain uses TRBV6-5 and TRBJ1-1, with 10 bases that match TRBD1. This TCR derives from a man aged 30-40 years in good health and CMV-seronegative. Sequencing was done on a sample of PBMCs. This CDR3 is CASSRDRGTEAFF. The CDR3 region has the DNA TGTGCCAGCAGCAGGGACAGGGGCACTGAAGCTTTCTTT.